One and the same sample provided the 17 T cell receptor beta chains below, sequenced in a study of OX40 agonist ivuxolimab in advanced cancers. Libraries were constructed by the immunoSEQ multiplex PCR assay. In its TCRdb copy, this immuneACCESS table keeps in-frame sequences only and misses some clones. Where compared with another copy, unresolved V genes explain less than half of these, and the others have no known cause. The sample contains some 80,000 clones, about 84% of them found a single time. Clones ranked in the top ten supply approximately 0.44% of the sample. Sequencing used CD4+ or CD8+ T cells sorted from blood, obtained in a trial of the OX40 agonist ivuxolimab. The receptors here all came from an adult with an advanced solid tumor such as melanoma, head and neck, liver or kidney cancer.

V gene TRBV19 combines with J gene TRBJ1-5; D might be TRBD1 (6 bases). Germline CDR1 is LNHDA and CDR2 is SQIVND (reference sequence). The V gene lost 3 bases and the J gene lost 7 bases, with 13 bases spanning the gap. The CDR3 extends over 14 amino acids. CDR3 protein: CASSIEGGWQPQHF. The CDR3 DNA reads as TGTGCCAGTAGTATCGAGGGGGGGTGGCAGCCCCAGCATTTT.

A note on this clone: The conserved final phenylalanine or tryptophan is absent from the CDR3, which likely points to a read error. No DNA is shown, since the ends of the CDR3 on it are uncertain; the CDR3 is the one TCRdb lists. This chain uses TRBV12-2 with TRBJ1-2; TRBD1 is the table's D call, not checked against the DNA. TRBV12-2 is an annotated pseudogene. The CDR3 numbers 10 amino acids, ends counted. This CDR3 is CASRLPGQGP.

Note on this clone: This same CDR3 is encoded by further DNA sequences in the sample. J is TRBJ1-1 and V is TRBV5-6, with a possible D match to TRBD1 (5 bases). Germline values: CDR1 SGHDT, CDR2 YYEEEE. With 3 bases removed from V and 6 bases from J, the gap between germline ends came to 15 bases. The CDR3 runs 14 residues. The CDR3 DNA reads as TGTGCCAGCAGCTACAGGCTACTTGGGTCTGAAGCTTTCTTT. Translated, it gives CASSYRLLGSEAFF. The variable domain in full, with the rest retrieved from reference TRBV5-6 and TRBJ1-1, is DAGVTQSPTHLIKTRGQQVTLRCSPKSGHDTVSWYQQALGQGPQFIFQYYEEEERQRGNFPDRFSGHQFPNYSSELNVNALLLGDSALYLCASSYRLLGSEAFFGQGTRLTVV.

The V call is TRBV19, the J call TRBJ1-6, with D perhaps TRBD1 (6 bases). Germline V gene sequence: CDR1 LNHDA, CDR2 SQIVND (reference sequence). Trimming removed 6 bases from V and 7 bases from J, with 16 bases in between. CDR3 length: 15 amino acids. CDR3: CASRTQGSSNSPLHF. The CDR3 DNA follows: TGTGCCAGTAGGACGCAGGGGTCTTCGAATTCACCCCTCCACTTT. The full variable domain, rest sourced from reference TRBV19 and TRBJ1-6, is DGGITQSPKYLFRKEGQNVTLSCEQNLNHDAMYWYRQDPGQGLRLIYYSQIVNDFQKGDIAEGYSVSREKKESFPLTVTSAQKNPTAFYLCASRTQGSSNSPLHFGNGTRLTVT.

The gene calls are TRBV11-3 and TRBJ1-1; D is possibly TRBD1 (5 bases). V dropped 5 bases and J dropped 5 bases, with 15 bases sitting between them. CDR3 length: 14 residues. CDR1 is SGHNT and CDR2 is YENEEA in the germline V gene. CDR3 coding DNA: TGTGCCAGCAGCCTACGACCGACAGTTACTGAAGCTTTCTTT. Translated, it gives CASSLRPTVTEAFF.

The chain couples TRBV18 to TRBJ1-4, with no clear D. The length of the CDR3 is 13 residues. The germline V and J ends were trimmed by 3 bases and 8 bases, with 10 bases remaining between them. CDR1 and CDR2 from the germline V gene are KGHSH and LQKENI. CDR3 residues: CASSPRATEKLFF. The CDR3 region has the DNA TGTGCCAGCTCACCCCGGGCCACCGAAAAACTGTTTTTT.

The V call is TRBV7-3, the J call TRBJ2-1, with 7 bases aligning to TRBD2. Germline values: CDR1 SGHTA, CDR2 FQGTGA. The CDR3 length is 12 residues. Losses at the gene ends were 6 bases for V and 10 bases for J; bases not matched to a gene: 6. CDR3 DNA sequence: TGTGCCAGCAGTCACCAAGCGGGAGAGCAGTTCTTC. Amino acids: CASSHQAGEQFF.

V usage is TRBV6-4 and J usage is TRBJ1-1; D is undetermined. The CDR3 sequence is 13 residues long. Germline assignment: CDR1 MRHNA and CDR2 SNTAGT. V dropped 5 bases and J dropped 1 base, with 8 bases sitting between them. The CDR3 sequence: CASSLEGNTEAFF. The CDR3 coding sequence is TGTGCCAGCAGTCTGGAAGGGAACACTGAAGCTTTCTTT.

This chain joins TRBV5-1 and TRBJ1-2; TRBD1 agrees at 8 bases. Germline V CDR1 and CDR2: SGHRS, YFSETQ. V shed 3 bases, J shed 4 bases, and the junction held 5 bases outside the gene matches. The CDR3 spans 14 residues. The CDR3 protein is CASSSGQGAYGYTF. The CDR3 DNA reads as TGCGCCAGCAGCTCCGGACAGGGAGCCTATGGCTACACCTTC.

The V and J genes are TRBV7-2 and TRBJ2-7, with TRBD1 as a possible D gene (5 bases). The germline V gene encodes CDR1 SGHTA and CDR2 FQGNSA. Trimming removed 5 bases from V and 3 bases from J, with 23 bases in between. The CDR3 runs to 17 residues. This CDR3 is CASSLYISGWSVYEQYF. The CDR3 DNA is TGTGCCAGCAGCCTCTACATATCAGGGTGGTCTGTCTACGAGCAGTACTTC.

This sequence joins TRBV18 and TRBJ1-1, with D unresolved. The CDR3 is 12 amino acids. V gave up 2 bases and J gave up 7 bases, with 8 bases separating them. CDR1 and CDR2 from the germline V gene are KGHSH and LQKENI. DNA of the CDR3: TGTGCCAGCTCACCAGGTGGTTATGAAGCTTTCTTT. Encoded protein: CASSPGGYEAFF.

The V gene is TRBV19, the J gene TRBJ2-7, with 8 bases aligning to TRBD1. Germline-derived CDR1 and CDR2 are LNHDA and SQIVND (reference sequence). The CDR3 covers 14 residues. V was pared by 6 bases and J by 3 bases, with 7 bases of the junction left unmatched. CDR3 nucleotide sequence: TGTGCCAGTAGGACGTCACAGGGGGGCTACGAGCAGTACTTC. It encodes CASRTSQGGYEQYF.

V usage is TRBV5-1 and J usage is TRBJ1-6, with a possible D match to TRBD1 (5 bases). V lost 4 bases and J lost 0, with 14 bases in between. This CDR3 is built from 17 residues. CDR1 SGHRS and CDR2 YFSETQ come from the germline V gene. CDR3 loop: CASSSRDGSSYNSPLHF. CDR3 in DNA: TGCGCCAGCAGCAGTAGGGACGGGAGCTCCTATAATTCACCCCTCCACTTT.

This chain uses TRBV2 with TRBJ1-1, with no clear D. The CDR3 covers 15 residues. Germline V gene lookup returns CDR1 SNHLY and CDR2 FYNNEI. Trimming removed 4 bases from V and 4 bases from J, with 16 bases in between. In DNA, the CDR3 is TGTGCCAGCAGTGGTCGGCTCAAAAAGGGCACTGAAGCTTTCTTT. It specifies CASSGRLKKGTEAFF.

The rearrangement joins TRBV4-1 to TRBJ1-1; D not certain. V was cut by 4 bases and J by 0 bases, with 9 bases left in between. CDR3 length equals 14 residues. Germline CDR1 and CDR2: MGHRA and YSYEKL. Here the CDR3 DNA reads TGCGCCAGCAGCCCCTGGAATGTGAACACTGAAGCTTTCTTT. Amino acids: CASSPWNVNTEAFF.

This sequence joins TRBV7-2 and TRBJ1-2; D uncertain. Germline V gives CDR1 SGHTA, CDR2 FQGNSA. V was shortened by 5 bases and J by 3 bases, with 19 bases between the two germline ends. This CDR3 comprises 16 residues. The CDR3 sequence: CASSPRTGGEDYGYTF. The CDR3 bases are TGTGCCAGCAGCCCTCGAACTGGTGGGGAGGACTATGGCTACACCTTC.

This sequence joins TRBV13 and TRBJ2-1, with 10 bases matching TRBD2. The CDR3 spans 15 residues. The V gene's germline CDR1 is PRHDT and CDR2 FYEKMQ (reference sequence). With V trimmed by 5 bases and J by 6 bases, 7 bases remained unmatched. CDR3 sequence (DNA): TGTGCCAGCAGCGCCCCTAGCGGGAGTCCCAATGAGCAGTTCTTC. Encoded protein: CASSAPSGSPNEQFF. Supplemented by reference TRBV13 and TRBJ2-1, the full variable domain reads AAGVIQSPRHLIKEKRETATLKCYPIPRHDTVYWYQQGPGQDPQFLISFYEKMQSDKGSIPDRFSAQQFSDYHSELNMSSLELGDSALYFCASSAPSGSPNEQFFGPGTRLTVL.